Included here is one T cell receptor beta chain sequence, with context. Its antigen is as yet unknown. The ends were cut back, 1 base at V and 0 bases at J, with 8 bases in the middle. The V gene's germline CDR1 is GTSNPN and CDR2 SVGIG (reference sequence). CDR3 length equals 14 residues. The data were taken from a study of T cells in localized non-small cell lung cancer. TCRdb's copy holds only in-frame clones and misses some; the assay was immunoSEQ multiplex PCR. The table shows over 1,500 clones, with more than 20% occurring only once. Study results and caveats: Turning up in adjacent lung were a median around 50 of the top 100 tumor clones. Without multi-region sequencing, intratumor heterogeneity could not be excluded. Clonality of T cells reached its maximum in uninvolved adjacent lung, surpassing tumor. A denser population of T cells in blood accompanied longer overall survival.

The material was lung tumor tissue, obtained before any cancer treatment. The receptor was derived from a woman aged 35-75 years with stage III lung adenocarcinoma. The chain employs TRBV30 and TRBJ2-3; the D is unclear. CDR3 nucleotide sequence: TGTGCCTGGAGTGGTGGATGGAGCACAGATACGCAGTATTTT. It yields the protein CAWSGGWSTDTQYF. The variable domain in full, completed from reference TRBV30 and TRBJ2-3, reads SQTIHQWPATLVQPVGSPLSLECTVEGTSNPNLYWYRQAAGRGLQLLFYSVGIGQISSEVPQNLSASRPQDRQFILSSKKLLLSDSGFYLCAWSGGWSTDTQYFGPGTRLTVL.